What follows are 6 T cell receptor beta chains derived from one specimen sequenced in a study of OX40 agonist ivuxolimab in advanced cancers. Data came from immunoSEQ multiplex PCR; TCRdb stores just in-frame clones and leaves some out. The sample comprises tens of thousands of clones, about nine tenths of which are singletons, and around 0.43% rests with the top ten. The source was CD4+ or CD8+ T cells sorted from blood, collected in a trial of the OX40 agonist ivuxolimab. These receptors all stem from an adult with an advanced solid tumor such as melanoma, head and neck, liver or kidney cancer.

This clone was recorded once. The V gene is TRBV2, the J gene TRBJ2-3; 11 nucleotides agree with TRBD2. The length of the CDR3 is 16 residues. After removal of 5 bases from V and 2 bases from J, the junction contained 6 bases not matched to a gene. In germline, CDR1 is SNHLY, CDR2 FYNNEI. CDR3: CASSPLAGGDTDTQYF. CDR3 coding DNA: TGTGCCAGCAGTCCCCTAGCGGGAGGAGACACAGATACGCAGTATTTT.

V is TRBV28 and J is TRBJ1-5; D remains ambiguous. The CDR3 sequence is 10 residues long. V lost 7 bases, J lost 5 bases, and 3 bases lay in between. Germline lookup yields CDR1 MDHEN and CDR2 SYDVKM. CDR3 DNA sequence: TGTGCCAGCAACGATCAGCCCCAGCATTTT. It yields the protein CASNDQPQHF.

A single count supports this clone. This chain links TRBV10-2 with TRBJ2-7; 11 bases line up with TRBD2. The CDR3 has 13 residues. The V and J ends lost 7 bases and 5 bases, in that order; junction bases with no gene match: 4. Germline V gene sequence: CDR1 WSHSY, CDR2 SAAADI. The CDR3, as DNA: TGCGCCAGCACACTAGCGGGAGCTAACGAGCAGTACTTC. The encoded protein is CASTLAGANEQYF.

As concerns this clone: The junction departs from germline at one end; a sequencing error may be responsible. The chain combines TRBV7-7 with TRBJ2-5, with 7 bases matching TRBD2. This CDR3 contains 15 residues. Looked up from germline, CDR1 is SSHAT and CDR2 is FNYEAQ (reference sequence). Written as DNA, the CDR3 is TGTGCTAGCAGCATAAACCCCAGCGGGGAAGAGACCCAGTACTTC. Translation gives CASSINPSGEETQYF.

The gene calls are TRBV29-1 and TRBJ2-3; D is possibly TRBD1 or TRBD2 (5 bases each). Per germline, CDR1 SQVTM and CDR2 ANQGSEA. This CDR3 contains 14 residues. V lost 4 bases, J lost 0 bases, and 11 bases lay in between. The CDR3 DNA reads as TGCAGCGTTGCGCGTGGGGGAAGCACAGATACGCAGTATTTT. It specifies CSVARGGSTDTQYF.

The chain couples TRBV6-5 to TRBJ1-1, with D unresolved. Trimming left V 0 bases short and J 1 base short, with 9 bases between. CDR3 size: 15 residues. Germline V gives CDR1 MNHEY, CDR2 SVGAGI. DNA of the CDR3: TGTGCCAGCAGTTACTCGCCTACAGCGAACACTGAAGCTTTCTTT. It specifies CASSYSPTANTEAFF.